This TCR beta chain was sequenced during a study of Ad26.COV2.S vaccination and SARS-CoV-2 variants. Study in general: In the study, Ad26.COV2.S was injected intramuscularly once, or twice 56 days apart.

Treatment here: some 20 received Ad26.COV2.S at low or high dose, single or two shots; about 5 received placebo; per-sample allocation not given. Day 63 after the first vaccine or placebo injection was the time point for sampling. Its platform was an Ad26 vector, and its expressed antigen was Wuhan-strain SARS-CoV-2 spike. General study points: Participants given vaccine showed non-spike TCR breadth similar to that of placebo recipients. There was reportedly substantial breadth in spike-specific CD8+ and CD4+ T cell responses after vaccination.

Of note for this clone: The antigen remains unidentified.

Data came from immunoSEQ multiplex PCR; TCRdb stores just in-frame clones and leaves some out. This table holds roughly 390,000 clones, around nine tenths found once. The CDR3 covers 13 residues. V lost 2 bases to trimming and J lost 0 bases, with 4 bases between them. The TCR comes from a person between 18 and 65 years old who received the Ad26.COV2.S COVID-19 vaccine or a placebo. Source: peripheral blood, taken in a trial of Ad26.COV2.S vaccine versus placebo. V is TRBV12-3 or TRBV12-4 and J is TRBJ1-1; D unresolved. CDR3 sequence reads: CASSLFLNTEAFF. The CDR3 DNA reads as TGTGCCAGCAGTTTATTCTTGAACACTGAAGCTTTCTTT.